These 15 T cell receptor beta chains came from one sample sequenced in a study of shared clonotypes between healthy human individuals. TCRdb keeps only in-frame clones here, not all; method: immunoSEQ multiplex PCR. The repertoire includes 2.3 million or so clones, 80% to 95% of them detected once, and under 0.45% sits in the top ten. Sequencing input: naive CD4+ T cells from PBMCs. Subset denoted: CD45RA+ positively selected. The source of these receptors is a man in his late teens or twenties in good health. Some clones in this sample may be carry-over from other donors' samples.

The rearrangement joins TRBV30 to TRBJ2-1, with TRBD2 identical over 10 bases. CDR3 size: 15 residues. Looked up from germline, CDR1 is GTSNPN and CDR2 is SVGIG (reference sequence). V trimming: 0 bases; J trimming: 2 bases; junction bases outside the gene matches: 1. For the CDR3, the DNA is TGTGCCTGGAGTGTAGCGGGAGGGGCCTACAATGAGCAGTTCTTC. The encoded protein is CAWSVAGGAYNEQFF. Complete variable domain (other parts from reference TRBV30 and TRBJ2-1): SQTIHQWPATLVQPVGSPLSLECTVEGTSNPNLYWYRQAAGRGLQLLFYSVGIGQISSEVPQNLSASRPQDRQFILSSKKLLLSDSGFYLCAWSVAGGAYNEQFFGPGTRLTVL.

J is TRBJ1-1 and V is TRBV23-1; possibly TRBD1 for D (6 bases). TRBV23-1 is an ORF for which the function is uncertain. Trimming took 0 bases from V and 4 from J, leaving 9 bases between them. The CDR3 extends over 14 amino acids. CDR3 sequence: CASSQSEGGTEAFF. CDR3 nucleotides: TGCGCCAGCAGTCAATCAGAGGGGGGCACTGAAGCTTTCTTT.

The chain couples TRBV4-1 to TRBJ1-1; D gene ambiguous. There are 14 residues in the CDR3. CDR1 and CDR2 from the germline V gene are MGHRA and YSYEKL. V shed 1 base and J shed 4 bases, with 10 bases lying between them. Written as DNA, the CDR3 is TGCGCCAGCAGCCAAGGATTATTGGGCACTGAAGCTTTCTTT. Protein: CASSQGLLGTEAFF.

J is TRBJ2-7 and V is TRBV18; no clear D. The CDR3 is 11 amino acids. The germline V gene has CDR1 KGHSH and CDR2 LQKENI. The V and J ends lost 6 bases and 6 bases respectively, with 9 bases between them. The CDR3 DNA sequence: TGTGCCAGCTCTTACTCAGCCGAGCAGTACTTC. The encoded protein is CASSYSAEQYF.

The CDR3 DNA reads TGCGCCAGCAGCCAAGCAACAGGGGGAGTATCAAATCAGCCCCAGCATTTT. This translates into CASSQATGGVSNQPQHF. The V call is TRBV4-1, the J call TRBJ1-5; TRBD1 agrees at 8 bases. Germline values: CDR1 MGHRA, CDR2 YSYEKL. The CDR3 extends over 17 amino acids. With V trimmed by 1 base and J by 4 bases, 9 bases remained unmatched.

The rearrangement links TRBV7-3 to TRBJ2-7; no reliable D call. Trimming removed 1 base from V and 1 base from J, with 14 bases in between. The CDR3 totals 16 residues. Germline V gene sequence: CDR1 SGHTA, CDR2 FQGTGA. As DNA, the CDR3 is TGTGCCAGCAGCTTAAGGGCCGGCGGAAATTCCTACGAGCAGTACTTC. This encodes CASSLRAGGNSYEQYF.

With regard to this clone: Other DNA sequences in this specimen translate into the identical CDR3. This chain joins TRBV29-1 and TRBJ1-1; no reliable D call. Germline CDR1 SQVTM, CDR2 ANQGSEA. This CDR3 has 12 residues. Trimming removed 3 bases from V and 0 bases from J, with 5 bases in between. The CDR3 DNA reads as TGCAGCGTTGATCGAGTGAACACTGAAGCTTTCTTT. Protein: CSVDRVNTEAFF.

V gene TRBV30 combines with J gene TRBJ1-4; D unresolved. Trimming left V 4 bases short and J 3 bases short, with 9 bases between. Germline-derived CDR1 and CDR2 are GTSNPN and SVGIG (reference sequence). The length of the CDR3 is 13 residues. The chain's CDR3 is CAWKRGSNEKLFF. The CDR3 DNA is TGTGCCTGGAAGAGAGGGTCTAATGAAAAACTGTTTTTT.

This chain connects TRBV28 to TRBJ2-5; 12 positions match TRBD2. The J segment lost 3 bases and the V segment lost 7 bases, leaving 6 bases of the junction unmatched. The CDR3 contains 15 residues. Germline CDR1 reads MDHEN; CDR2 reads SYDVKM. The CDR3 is CASTPLAGGKETQYF. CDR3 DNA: TGTGCCAGCACCCCACTAGCGGGAGGAAAAGAGACCCAGTACTTC.

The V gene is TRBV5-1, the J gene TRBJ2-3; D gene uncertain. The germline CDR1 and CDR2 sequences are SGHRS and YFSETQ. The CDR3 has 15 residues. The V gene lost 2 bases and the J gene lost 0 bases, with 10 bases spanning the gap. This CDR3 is CASSFDSTSTDTQYF. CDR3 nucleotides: TGCGCCAGCAGCTTCGACTCTACTAGCACAGATACGCAGTATTTT.

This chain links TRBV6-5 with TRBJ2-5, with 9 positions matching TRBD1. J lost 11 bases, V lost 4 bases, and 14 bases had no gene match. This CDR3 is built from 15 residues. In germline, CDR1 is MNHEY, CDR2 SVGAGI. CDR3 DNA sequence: TGTGCCAGCAGTTCTCCGGGACAGGGCCGATGGGTGCAGTACTTC. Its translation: CASSSPGQGRWVQYF.

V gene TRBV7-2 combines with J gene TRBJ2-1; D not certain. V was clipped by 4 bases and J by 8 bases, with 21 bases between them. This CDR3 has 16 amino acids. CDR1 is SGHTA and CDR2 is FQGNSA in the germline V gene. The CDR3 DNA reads TGTGCCAGCAGCTACTCGGGCGTGGTAGCAGGCGATGAGCAGTTCTTC. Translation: CASSYSGVVAGDEQFF.

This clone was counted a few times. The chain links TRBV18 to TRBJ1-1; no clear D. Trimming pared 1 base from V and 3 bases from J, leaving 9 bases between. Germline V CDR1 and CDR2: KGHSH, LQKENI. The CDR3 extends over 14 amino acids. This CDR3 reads CASSPREGDTEAFF. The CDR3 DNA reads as TGTGCCAGCTCACCACGAGAGGGAGACACTGAAGCTTTCTTT.

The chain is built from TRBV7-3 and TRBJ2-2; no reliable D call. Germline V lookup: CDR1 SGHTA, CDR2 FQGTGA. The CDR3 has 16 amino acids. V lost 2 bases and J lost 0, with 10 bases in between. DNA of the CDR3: TGTGCCAGCAGCTTAGAGTCTGGCGCGAACACCGGGGAGCTGTTTTTT. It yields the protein CASSLESGANTGELFF.

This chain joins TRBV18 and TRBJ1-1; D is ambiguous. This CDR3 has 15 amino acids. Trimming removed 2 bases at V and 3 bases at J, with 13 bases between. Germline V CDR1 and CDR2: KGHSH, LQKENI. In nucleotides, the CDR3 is TGTGCCAGCTCACCATACCCCGGACGGGACACTGAAGCTTTCTTT. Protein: CASSPYPGRDTEAFF.